Here is one TCR beta chain with its context. Only in-frame clones appear in the TCRdb table, and some are missing; sequencing was by immunoSEQ multiplex PCR. The repertoire holds around 21,000 clones, about 87% seen once, with 6% to 8% in the top ten. This entry belongs to a study of PD-1 and CTLA-4 blockade in melanoma. The germline gives CDR1 MNHEY, CDR2 SMNVEV (reference sequence). J gave up 1 base and V 5 bases, and 8 bases lay outside the gene matches. CDR3 length equals 16 residues. This clonotype was obtained from a human donor with melanoma. Sample: CD8+ T cells from peripheral blood, taken before anti-PD-1 treatment. The rearrangement joins TRBV27 to TRBJ2-1; TRBD1 aligns across 7 bases. Here the CDR3 reads CASSIEGQLSYNEQFF. The CDR3 coding sequence is TGTGCCAGCAGTATTGAGGGACAGCTATCCTACAATGAGCAGTTCTTC.